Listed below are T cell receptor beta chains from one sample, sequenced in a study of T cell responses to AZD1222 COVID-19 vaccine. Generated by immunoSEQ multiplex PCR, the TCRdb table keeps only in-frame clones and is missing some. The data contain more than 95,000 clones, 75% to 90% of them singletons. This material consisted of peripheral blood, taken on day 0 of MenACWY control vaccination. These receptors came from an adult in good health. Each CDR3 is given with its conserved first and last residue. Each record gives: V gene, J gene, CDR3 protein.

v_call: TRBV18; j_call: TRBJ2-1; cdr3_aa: CASSPGQGRGGYNEQFF
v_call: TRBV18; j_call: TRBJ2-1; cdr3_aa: CASSEGHGLDEQFF
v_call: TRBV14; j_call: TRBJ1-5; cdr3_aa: CASSLSRDQPQHF
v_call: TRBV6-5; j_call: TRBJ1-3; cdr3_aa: CASSYRGQAGNTIYF
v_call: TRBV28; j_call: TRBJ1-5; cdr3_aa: CASSPSVGLGSSNQPQHF
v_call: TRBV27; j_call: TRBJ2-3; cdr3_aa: CASSPQPPGFGTDTQYF
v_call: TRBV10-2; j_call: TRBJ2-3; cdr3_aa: CASSGLKEAGGLTDTQYF
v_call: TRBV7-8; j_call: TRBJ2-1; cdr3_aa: CASIPDRVILGNEQFF
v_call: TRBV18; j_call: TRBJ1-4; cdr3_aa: CASSPTWGGEKLFF
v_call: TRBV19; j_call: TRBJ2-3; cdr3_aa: CASGGGTRADTQYF
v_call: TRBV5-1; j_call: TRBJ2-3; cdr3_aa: CASSQYGVTDTQYF
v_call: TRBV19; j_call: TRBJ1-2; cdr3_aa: CASSTGTGGPYGYTF
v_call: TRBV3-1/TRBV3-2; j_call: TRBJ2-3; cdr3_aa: CASSQEAREDTQYF
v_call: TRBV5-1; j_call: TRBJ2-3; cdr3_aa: CASSLWPEVTDTQYF
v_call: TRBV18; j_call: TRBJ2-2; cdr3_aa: CASSPPATGMDTGELFF
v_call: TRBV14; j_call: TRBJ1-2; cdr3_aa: CASSPLDSYYGYTF
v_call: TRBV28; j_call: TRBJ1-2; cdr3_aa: CASSLNEVNYGYTF
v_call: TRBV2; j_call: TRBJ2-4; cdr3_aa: CASYRDNRDLAKNIQYF
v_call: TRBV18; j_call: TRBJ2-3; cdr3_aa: CASSPRQAGPGTDTQYF
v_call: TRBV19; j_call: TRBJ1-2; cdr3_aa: CASSIVGQNTYGYTF
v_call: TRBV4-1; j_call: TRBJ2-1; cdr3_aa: CASSHGRRVYNEQFF
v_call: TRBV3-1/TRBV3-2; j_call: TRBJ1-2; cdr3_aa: CASSQGDRPTF
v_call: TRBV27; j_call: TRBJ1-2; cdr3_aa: CASSLWAGGNSYGYTF
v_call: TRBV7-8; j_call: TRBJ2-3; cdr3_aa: CASSPRLGRVGTDTQYF
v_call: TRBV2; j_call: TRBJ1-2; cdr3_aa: CASTTDGLHGYTF
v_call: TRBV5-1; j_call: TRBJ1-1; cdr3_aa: CASSSWDKNTEAFF
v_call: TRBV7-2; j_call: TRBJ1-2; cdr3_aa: CASSLDRGAAYGYTF
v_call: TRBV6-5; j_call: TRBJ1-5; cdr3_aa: CASLTETTSNQPQHF
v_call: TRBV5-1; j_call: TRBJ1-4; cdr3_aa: CASSLKGTNEKLFF
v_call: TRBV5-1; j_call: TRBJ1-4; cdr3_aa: CASRVSAATNEKLFF
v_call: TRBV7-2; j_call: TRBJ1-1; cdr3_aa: CASSLGPYSQGTNTEAFF
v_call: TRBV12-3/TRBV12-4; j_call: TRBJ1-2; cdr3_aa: CASSFAGNYGYTF
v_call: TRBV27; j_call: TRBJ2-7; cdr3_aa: CASSILRTGDNEQYF
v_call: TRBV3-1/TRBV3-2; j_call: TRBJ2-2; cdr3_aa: CASSLGLAGGHTGELFF
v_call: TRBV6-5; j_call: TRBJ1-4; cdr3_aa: CASSRRTGENEKLFF
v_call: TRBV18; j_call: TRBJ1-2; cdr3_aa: CASSPYAGQGATNYGYTF
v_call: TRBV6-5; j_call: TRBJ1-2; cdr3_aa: CASSYGQGVSGYTF
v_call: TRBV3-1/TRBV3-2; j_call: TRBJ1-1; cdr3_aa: CASAGGGGTEAFF
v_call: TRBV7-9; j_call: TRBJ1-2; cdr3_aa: CASSLGIDYGYTF
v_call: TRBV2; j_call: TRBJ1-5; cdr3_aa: CASSDDRDQPQHF
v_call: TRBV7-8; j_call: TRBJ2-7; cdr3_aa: CASSLAGAYEQYF
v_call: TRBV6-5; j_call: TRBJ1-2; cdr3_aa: CASSYAGQGGNYGYTF
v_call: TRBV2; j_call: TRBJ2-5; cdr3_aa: CASSVSVQETQYF
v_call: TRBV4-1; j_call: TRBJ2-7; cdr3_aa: CASSQKVSTGTNLPYEQYF
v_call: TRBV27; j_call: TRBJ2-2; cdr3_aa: CASRGTANTGELFF
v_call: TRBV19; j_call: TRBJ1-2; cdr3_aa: CASSSNRDSGYTF
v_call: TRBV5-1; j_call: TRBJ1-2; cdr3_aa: CASSRGDGGSGYTF
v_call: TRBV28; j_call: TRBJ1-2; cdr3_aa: CASSALNYGYTF
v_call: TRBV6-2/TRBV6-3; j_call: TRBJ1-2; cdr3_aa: CASSRPLDRNYGYTF